This T cell receptor beta chain appears in the sequencing data of a study of beta chain features in type 1 diabetes. As for the study in general: Across every sample, over 100 million sorted cells were examined in total. Regarding the study as a whole: More deletions and fewer insertions at VDJ junctions were found in patients with type 1 diabetes. Shortening of TCRB CDR3s, moderate but significant, appeared in all four CD4+ subsets of Type 1 diabetes patients.

CDR3 size: 15 residues. CDR1 KGHSH and CDR2 LQKENI come from the germline V gene. Trimming cost V 2 bases and J 3 bases, with 14 bases left between them. Via the markers CD45RO/CCR7/CD25/CD127/CD95/CD27, stem cell-like memory, regulatory, central memory and naive CD4+ cells were sorted. Each sorted fraction was over 95% pure. Expressed TCRB transcripts got sequenced, as all isolated RNA was reverse transcribed. Measured with immunoSEQ multiplex PCR; TCRdb has only the in-frame clones, and not every one. The data hold 250,000 to 350,000 clones, with roughly an eighth observed a single time. This clone was seen only once. The target antigen is unknown.

The source material was naive CD4+ T cells from blood. The rearrangement joins TRBV18 to TRBJ2-7, with a possible D match to TRBD2 (5 bases). This clonotype was obtained from a man aged 25 to 40 with type 1 diabetes. In DNA form, the CDR3 reads TGTGCCAGCTCACCAACAAGCTCGAGCGGCTACGAGCAGTACTTC. Amino acid sequence: CASSPTSSSGYEQYF. Complete variable domain (other parts from reference TRBV18 and TRBJ2-7): NAGVMQNPRHLVRRRGQEARLRCSPMKGHSHVYWYRQLPEEGLKFMVYLQKENIIDESGMPKERFSAEFPKEGPSILRIQQVVRGDSAAYFCASSPTSSSGYEQYFGPGTRLTVT.